This T cell receptor beta chain was recorded in a study of shared clonotypes between healthy human individuals. Libraries were prepared by immunoSEQ multiplex PCR; TCRdb keeps only in-frame clonotypes and omits some of them. The sample includes a few million clones, roughly 95% of them seen just once. The naive CD8 fraction comprised CD45RO-negative cells positively selected for CCR7 and excluded terminally differentiated effector memory CD45RA+ cells. Germline V gene data show CDR1 as MDHEN and CDR2 as SYDVKM. The V end was cut by 2 bases, the J end by 6 bases, with 10 bases between. The CDR3 covers 13 residues.

The genes are TRBV28 and TRBJ1-2; D is possibly TRBD1 (6 bases). Source material: naive CD8+ T cells from PBMCs. This TCR derives from a man between 18 and 29 years old in good health. Some clones in this sample may be carry-over from other donors' samples. The CDR3 region is CASSLGRGHGYTF. The CDR3 nucleotides read TGTGCCAGCAGTTTAGGCAGGGGACATGGCTACACCTTC.